The 19 T cell receptor beta chains in this list originate from one sample, sequenced in a study of blood T cell repertoires in COVID-19. Generated by immunoSEQ multiplex PCR, the TCRdb table keeps only in-frame clones and is missing some. Counted here are under 150,000 clones, about 87% occurring once; the ten biggest clones make up 25% to 35%. Source material: peripheral blood. Receptors originate from a human donor in a cohort sampled during active COVID-19.

V and J are TRBV7-2 and TRBJ1-5; tentatively, D is TRBD1 (6 bases). V gave up 5 bases and J gave up 6 bases, with 17 bases separating them. The germline CDR1 and CDR2 sequences are SGHTA and FQGNSA. This CDR3 comprises 15 residues. The CDR3 sequence: CASSRGGRGGQPQHF. In DNA form, the CDR3 reads TGTGCCAGCAGCCGGGGGGGCAGGGGAGGTCAGCCCCAGCATTTT.

The genes are TRBV5-4 and TRBJ1-4; 7 nucleotides line up with TRBD1. The CDR3 is 14 residues long. The germline V gene encodes CDR1 SGHNT and CDR2 YYREEE (reference sequence). The junction had 2 bases not matched to a gene; V was cut back by 3 bases and J by 3 bases. DNA for the CDR3: TGTGCCAGCAGCTCCGGGACAGCTAATGAAAAACTGTTTTTT. Amino acid sequence: CASSSGTANEKLFF.

V is TRBV5-4 and J is TRBJ2-3; 8 bases match TRBD2. Trimming removed 7 bases from V and 7 bases from J; junction bases left unmatched: 14. Germline V gene data show CDR1 as SGHNT and CDR2 as YYREEE (reference sequence). The CDR3 consists of 15 residues. CDR3 nucleotides: TGTGCCAGCGGAGGGGCGGGGGGCCAACTCCATACGCAGTATTTT. It is translated as CASGGAGGQLHTQYF.

The chain joins TRBV9 to TRBJ1-6, with D perhaps TRBD1 (5 bases). V was shortened by 0 bases and J by 14 bases, with 15 bases between the two germline ends. The germline V gene has CDR1 SGDLS and CDR2 YYNGEE. The CDR3 has 14 residues. Here the CDR3 reads CASSVDDMIGALHF. CDR3 coding DNA: TGTGCCAGCAGCGTAGACGACATGATAGGGGCCCTCCACTTT.

This chain links TRBV11-2 with TRBJ2-2, with D perhaps matching TRBD1 (7 bases). With 2 bases removed from V and 1 base from J, the gap between germline ends came to 14 bases. Looked up from germline, CDR1 is SGHAT and CDR2 is FQNNGV. The CDR3 runs 17 residues. For the CDR3, the DNA is TGTGCCAGCAGCTTACAGGAGGGGACAGTGAACACCGGGGAGCTGTTTTTT. This sequence encodes CASSLQEGTVNTGELFF.

The rearrangement joins TRBV28 to TRBJ2-1, with 10 bases that match TRBD1. Germline CDR1 is MDHEN and CDR2 is SYDVKM. The junction had 4 bases not matched to a gene; V was cut back by 3 bases and J by 2 bases. The CDR3 has 16 residues. The CDR3 nucleotides are TGTGCCAGCAGTTTGGTCGGGACAGGGGCCTACAATGAGCAGTTCTTC. Its protein product is CASSLVGTGAYNEQFF. The full variable domain, with the rest looked up from reference TRBV28 and TRBJ2-1, is DVKVTQSSRYLVKRTGEKVFLECVQDMDHENMFWYRQDPGLGLRLIYFSYDVKMKEKGDIPEGYSVSREKKERFSLILESASTNQTSMYLCASSLVGTGAYNEQFFGPGTRLTVL.

This sequence joins TRBV4-2 and TRBJ1-2; D is undetermined. Germline loops: CDR1 LGHNA, CDR2 YNFKEQ. This CDR3 spans 13 amino acids. The ends were cut back, 0 bases at V and 7 bases at J, with 9 bases in the middle. Here the CDR3 reads CASSQDSRLGYTF. CDR3 in DNA: TGTGCCAGCAGCCAAGATTCCAGGCTTGGCTACACCTTC.

The rearrangement links TRBV6-5 to TRBJ2-5; perhaps TRBD2 as D (5 bases). CDR1 and CDR2 (germline): MNHEY, SVGAGI. The CDR3 extends over 15 amino acids. Trimming took 0 bases from V and 4 from J, leaving 12 bases between them. This CDR3 is CASSYSLSSRETQYF. In nucleotides, the CDR3 is TGTGCCAGCAGTTACTCGTTGTCTAGCCGAGAGACCCAGTACTTC.

J is TRBJ1-2 and V is TRBV15, with TRBD1 matching over 8 bases. The CDR3 runs to 13 residues. V shed 3 bases and J 3 bases; nucleotides not matched to a gene: 0. Per the germline V gene, CDR1 is LNHNV and CDR2 is YYDKDF (reference sequence). This CDR3 reads CATSRDRDYGYTF. As DNA, the CDR3 is TGTGCCACCAGCAGGGACAGGGACTATGGCTACACCTTC. The full variable domain, with the rest looked up from reference TRBV15 and TRBJ1-2, is DAMVIQNPRYQVTQFGKPVTLSCSQTLNHNVMYWYQQKSSQAPKLLFHYYDKDFNNEADTPDNFQSRRPNTSFCFLDIRSPGLGDTAMYLCATSRDRDYGYTFGSGTRLTVV.

This clone was detected only a few times. CDR3 sequence reads: CASSQATGGDGYTF. The DNA for the CDR3 is TGTGCCAGCAGCCAAGCCACAGGGGGGGATGGCTACACCTTC. V is TRBV3-1 (or the pseudogene TRBV3-2) and J is TRBJ1-2, with 8 positions matching TRBD1. The CDR3 totals 14 residues. V lost 1 base and J lost 6; bases outside the gene matches: 4. Germline V gene sequence: CDR1 LGHDT, CDR2 YNNKEL (reference sequence).

The chain recombines TRBV3-1 (or the pseudogene TRBV3-2) with TRBJ2-4; D perhaps matches TRBD2 (6 bases). The V gene's germline CDR1 is LGHDT and CDR2 YNNKEL (reference sequence). Trimming took 2 bases from V and 1 from J, leaving 9 bases between them. This CDR3 is 15 amino acids long. CDR3 sequence: CASSQRAGAKNIQYF. The CDR3 bases are TGTGCCAGCAGCCAAAGGGCGGGGGCCAAAAACATTCAGTACTTC.

The rearrangement links TRBV27 to TRBJ2-5, with a possible D match to TRBD1 (5 bases). Germline loops: CDR1 MNHEY, CDR2 SMNVEV (reference sequence). Trimming left V 9 bases short and J 7 bases short, with 15 bases between. This CDR3 has 12 amino acids. In nucleotides, the CDR3 is TGTGCCAGTCGATCTGGGGCTTGGACCCAGTACTTC. It encodes CASRSGAWTQYF.

This clone appeared a few times. The chain recombines TRBV19 with TRBJ1-5; 7 bases fit TRBD1. Per germline, CDR1 LNHDA and CDR2 SQIVND (reference sequence). Trimming removed 5 bases from V and 5 bases from J; junction bases left unmatched: 3. This CDR3 has 13 amino acids. The CDR3, as DNA: TGTGCCAGTAGTGAGGACAGGTATCAGCCCCAGCATTTT. Encoded protein: CASSEDRYQPQHF.

The chain recombines TRBV11-3 with TRBJ2-3, with 11 bases lining up with TRBD2. The V gene's germline CDR1 is SGHNT and CDR2 YENEEA. The CDR3 loop spans 13 amino acids. V lost 5 bases and J lost 8; bases outside the gene matches: 3. In DNA, the CDR3 is TGTGCCAGCAGCGACGGACTAGCGGGTACGCAGTATTTT. This translates into CASSDGLAGTQYF.

J is TRBJ1-6 and V is TRBV11-2; D is ambiguous. CDR1 and CDR2 (germline): SGHAT, FQNNGV. CDR3 length: 16 residues. The V end was cut by 5 bases, the J end by 6 bases, with 17 bases between. This CDR3 is CASSLYRDRTNSPLHF. The CDR3, as DNA: TGTGCCAGCAGCCTATACCGCGATCGTACTAATTCACCCCTCCACTTT. Filled out from reference TRBV11-2 and TRBJ1-6, the complete variable domain reads EAGVAQSPRYKIIEKRQSVAFWCNPISGHATLYWYQQILGQGPKLLIQFQNNGVVDDSQLPKDRFSAERLKGVDSTLKIQPAKLEDSAVYLCASSLYRDRTNSPLHFGNGTRLTVT.

This chain joins TRBV7-2 and TRBJ2-7, with D possibly matching TRBD1 (5 bases). CDR1 and CDR2 from the germline V gene are SGHTA and FQGNSA. The CDR3 is made up of 14 amino acids. V shed 1 base and J shed 6 bases, with 13 bases lying between them. DNA for the CDR3: TGTGCCAGCAGCTTAGTTTCAGGGAAGGTCGAGCAGTACTTC. It yields the protein CASSLVSGKVEQYF.

This clone was found once. The V call is TRBV6-1, the J call TRBJ1-5; the match to TRBD1 covers 7 bases. Losses at the gene ends were 4 bases for V and 0 bases for J; bases not matched to a gene: 6. CDR1 MNHNS and CDR2 SASEGT come from the germline V gene. This CDR3 has 16 amino acids. The CDR3 region is CASSADRVFSNQPQHF. The CDR3 nucleotides read TGTGCCAGCAGTGCAGACAGGGTGTTTAGCAATCAGCCCCAGCATTTT.

The genes are TRBV15 and TRBJ2-5, with TRBD2 identical over 7 bases. With 1 base clipped from V and 3 bases from J, the junction kept 8 bases outside the gene matches. The CDR3 is 16 residues long. CDR1 and CDR2 (germline): LNHNV, YYDKDF (reference sequence). CDR3 sequence (DNA): TGTGCCACCAGCAGAGCTCTAGCGGCCGGAGAAGAGACCCAGTACTTC. Its translation is CATSRALAAGEETQYF.

This chain uses TRBV7-6 with TRBJ2-5; no clear D gene. With 1 base removed from V and 5 bases from J, the gap between germline ends came to 8 bases. Germline V gene lookup returns CDR1 SGHVS and CDR2 FNYEAQ. This CDR3 has 13 amino acids. The CDR3 loop is CASSLGLGETQYF. CDR3 in DNA: TGTGCCAGCAGCTTAGGCCTCGGGGAGACCCAGTACTTC.